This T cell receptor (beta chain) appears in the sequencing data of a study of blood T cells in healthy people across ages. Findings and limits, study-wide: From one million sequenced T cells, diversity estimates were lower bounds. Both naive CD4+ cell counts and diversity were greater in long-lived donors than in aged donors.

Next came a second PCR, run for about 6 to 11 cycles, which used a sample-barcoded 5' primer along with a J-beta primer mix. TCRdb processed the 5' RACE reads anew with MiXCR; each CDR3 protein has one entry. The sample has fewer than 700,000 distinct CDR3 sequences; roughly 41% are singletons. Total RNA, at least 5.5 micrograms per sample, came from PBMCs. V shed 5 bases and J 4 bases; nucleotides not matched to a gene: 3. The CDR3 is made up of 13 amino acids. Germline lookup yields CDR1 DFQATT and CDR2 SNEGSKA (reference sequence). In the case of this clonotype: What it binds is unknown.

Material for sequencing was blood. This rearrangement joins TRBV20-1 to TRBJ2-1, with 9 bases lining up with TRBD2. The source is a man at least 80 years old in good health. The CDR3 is CSAPLAGYNEQFF. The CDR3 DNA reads TGCAGTGCTCCTCTAGCGGGGTACAATGAGCAGTTCTTC.